This passage covers 21 T cell receptor beta chains from one sample sequenced in a study of blood T cells in healthy people across ages. Then a second PCR, running roughly 7 to 11 cycles, was carried out with a sample-barcoded 5' primer and a J-beta primer mix. TCRdb re-called the 5' RACE reads through MiXCR, storing one row per CDR3 protein. The sample lists about 1.5 million distinct CDR3 sequences, approximately 42% occurring once. Sequenced: blood. The receptors stem from a woman in her late teens or twenties in good health.

This clonotype has a single count. Being one base from a much bigger clone, this may be a read error. CDR3 sequence: CAISDRAEGEQYF. The DNA for the CDR3 is TGTGCCATCTCGGACAGGGCTGAGGGTGAGCAGTACTTC. V usage is TRBV10-3 and J usage is TRBJ2-5, with 8 bases lining up with TRBD1. This CDR3 spans 13 amino acids. The germline CDR1 and CDR2 sequences are ENHRY and SYGVKD. V trimming: 8 bases; J trimming: 11 bases; junction bases outside the gene matches: 13.

V gene TRBV28 combines with J gene TRBJ1-6; 8 bases fit TRBD1. With V trimmed by 3 bases and J by 7 bases, 5 bases remained unmatched. The length of the CDR3 is 15 residues. CDR1 and CDR2 from the germline V gene are MDHEN and SYDVKM. The CDR3 DNA reads as TGTGCCAGCAGTTTGATACAGGGGGGGAATTCACCCCTCCACTTT. It codes for CASSLIQGGNSPLHF.

This chain connects TRBV20-1 to TRBJ1-6; D perhaps matches TRBD1 (6 bases). Germline CDR1 is DFQATT and CDR2 is SNEGSKA (reference sequence). Trimming removed 5 bases at V and 9 bases at J, with 11 bases between. The CDR3 totals 12 residues. The CDR3 DNA follows: TGCAGTGCTGCCGGGGGCGGTTCACCCCTCCACTTT. Protein product: CSAAGGGSPLHF.

This chain joins TRBV7-9 and TRBJ2-7; 10 bases map to TRBD2. Per the germline V gene, CDR1 is SEHNR and CDR2 is FQNEAQ (reference sequence). V dropped 5 bases and J dropped 2; count of bases not matched to a gene: 6. The length of the CDR3 is 15 residues. The CDR3 coding sequence is TGTGCCAGCAGCGCTAGCGGGAGAGGCGCCTACGAGCAGTACTTC. This encodes CASSASGRGAYEQYF.

The chain recombines TRBV6-1 with TRBJ2-7; 15 nucleotides match TRBD2. The DNA end is a closer match to TRBJ2-5, so the J assignment may be wrong. This CDR3 is 16 amino acids long. The germline CDR1 and CDR2 sequences are MNHNS and SASEGT. CDR3 bases: TGTGCCAGCAGTCGAGGGACTAGCGGGAGGTTGGAGACCCAGTACTTC. Protein sequence: CASSRGTSGRLETQYF.

V is TRBV3-1 and J is TRBJ2-1, with 10 bases aligning to TRBD2. Germline-derived CDR1 and CDR2 are LGHDT and YNNKEL (reference sequence). The CDR3 length is 16 residues. The V gene end was trimmed by 2 bases and the J gene end by 6 bases; junction bases not matched to a gene: 7. The CDR3 region has the DNA TGTGCCAGCAGCCAACGAGCGGGAGGGCGCATCAATGAGCAGTTCTTC. It codes for CASSQRAGGRINEQFF.

To note about this clonotype: The junction does not match germline at one end; this may be a read error. The rearrangement uses TRBV10-3 and TRBJ2-7; D may correspond to TRBD1 or TRBD2 (5 bases each). This CDR3 region has 17 residues. Germline values: CDR1 ENHRY, CDR2 SYGVKD. CDR3 loop: CAISESRRGPGAYEQYF. The CDR3 DNA is TGTGCAATCAGTGAGTCCCGACGGGGCCCCGGGGCCTACGAGCAGTACTTC.

This chain joins TRBV20-1 and TRBJ1-5, with D tentatively TRBD1 (5 bases). Germline V gene data show CDR1 as DFQATT and CDR2 as SNEGSKA (reference sequence). The CDR3 loop spans 15 amino acids. The ends were cut back, 2 bases at V and 3 bases at J, with 14 bases in the middle. CDR3 sequence reads: CSARNQGEVNQPQHF. The CDR3 region has the DNA TGCAGTGCTAGAAATCAGGGAGAGGTCAATCAGCCCCAGCATTTT.

There are a few counts of this clonotype. This chain connects TRBV20-1 to TRBJ2-2, with 9 bases identical to TRBD1. CDR1 and CDR2 from the germline V gene are DFQATT and SNEGSKA (reference sequence). The CDR3 consists of 15 residues. With 5 bases clipped from V and 7 bases from J, the junction kept 11 bases outside the gene matches. The CDR3 coding sequence is TGCAGTGCTGGATACTCGGGACAGGGAGGCGGGGAGCTGTTTTTT. Translation gives CSAGYSGQGGGELFF.

V usage is TRBV5-1 and J usage is TRBJ1-1; D unresolved. CDR1 is SGHRS and CDR2 is YFSETQ in the germline V gene. This CDR3 has 13 amino acids. Trimming cost V 5 bases and J 1 base, with 9 bases left between them. This chain's CDR3 is CASRVRANTEAFF. CDR3 coding DNA: TGCGCCAGCAGGGTCCGGGCGAACACTGAAGCTTTCTTT.

The chain joins TRBV20-1 to TRBJ2-3; D possibly corresponds to TRBD1 (6 bases). V lost 5 bases, J lost 4 bases, and 16 bases lay in between. Germline assignment: CDR1 DFQATT and CDR2 SNEGSKA (reference sequence). This CDR3 comprises 14 residues. CDR3 DNA: TGCAGTGCTCCAACAGGGATCGGGGCAGATACGCAGTATTTT. It codes for CSAPTGIGADTQYF.

This clonotype was counted a single time. The V call is TRBV3-1, the J call TRBJ1-1; unclear D gene. The length of the CDR3 is 16 residues. Trimming took off 4 bases at V and 3 bases at J, with 18 bases between the two ends. In germline, CDR1 is LGHDT, CDR2 YNNKEL (reference sequence). The CDR3 DNA is TGTGCCAGCAGCCGCGTTAAGGGTTGGAAGTACACTGAAGCTTTCTTT. It specifies CASSRVKGWKYTEAFF.

The chain combines TRBV7-3 with TRBJ1-4; D is uncertain. Trimming took off 4 bases at V and 5 bases at J, with 14 bases between the two ends. Germline CDR1 reads SGHTA; CDR2 reads FQGTGA. The CDR3 is 15 residues long. CDR3 DNA sequence: TGTGCCAGCAGCTCAGGACCCGAATGGAATGAAAAACTGTTTTTT. The encoded protein is CASSSGPEWNEKLFF. Supplemented by reference TRBV7-3 and TRBJ1-4, the full variable domain reads GAGVSQTPSNKVTEKGKYVELRCDPISGHTALYWYRQSLGQGPEFLIYFQGTGAADDSGLPNDRFFAVRPEGSVSTLKIQRTERGDSAVYLCASSSGPEWNEKLFFGSGTQLSVL.

This clonotype was found a few times. The gene calls are TRBV20-1 and TRBJ2-7, with 14 bases matching TRBD2. The CDR3 loop spans 17 amino acids. The germline V gene encodes CDR1 DFQATT and CDR2 SNEGSKA (reference sequence). J was trimmed by 0 bases and V by 6 bases; bases with no gene match: 10. Written as DNA, the CDR3 is TGCAGTGCCAGCTTGGGAGGGACTAGCGGGGGCTCCTACGAGCAGTACTTC. It encodes CSASLGGTSGGSYEQYF.

V is TRBV10-3 and J is TRBJ2-1; D is perhaps TRBD1 (5 bases). CDR1 ENHRY and CDR2 SYGVKD come from the germline V gene. Trimming left V 5 bases short and J 6 bases short, with 11 bases between. The CDR3 spans 13 residues. The CDR3 coding sequence is TGTGCCATCAGTCCTGACAGCCGCAATGAGCAGTTCTTC. Its translation is CAISPDSRNEQFF.

The chain carries TRBV4-1 and TRBJ2-7; the D is unclear. CDR3 length equals 14 residues. Germline loops: CDR1 MGHRA, CDR2 YSYEKL. V lost 0 bases to trimming and J lost 7 bases, with 13 bases between them. Here the CDR3 reads CASSQDPGYNEQYF. DNA of the CDR3: TGCGCCAGCAGCCAAGATCCCGGTTACAATGAGCAGTACTTC.

J is TRBJ1-5 and V is TRBV7-2; D not resolved. V lost 4 bases, J lost 1 base, and 17 bases lay in between. Germline V lookup: CDR1 SGHTA, CDR2 FQGNSA. The CDR3 covers 17 residues. The CDR3 nucleotides are TGTGCCAGCAGCTCCCGGAGGGAAGGAGGGAGCAATCAGCCCCAGCATTTT. Translated: CASSSRREGGSNQPQHF.

A note on this clonotype: One base away lies a much larger clone, so this may be a sequencing read error. V is TRBV10-3 and J is TRBJ2-1; 7 nucleotides align to TRBD2. This CDR3 is 14 amino acids long. From germline, CDR1 is ENHRY and CDR2 SYGVKD. The CDR3 is CTISELLARNEQFF. The CDR3 DNA reads TGTACCATCAGTGAATTACTAGCGCGGAATGAGCAGTTCTTC.

This chain joins TRBV4-1 and TRBJ2-7; either TRBD1 or TRBD2 may supply D (5 bases each). V gave up 3 bases and J gave up 0 bases, with 18 bases separating them. Germline assignment: CDR1 MGHRA and CDR2 YSYEKL. This CDR3 has 17 amino acids. CDR3 region: CASSHPSVAGSSYEQYF. CDR3 nucleotides: TGCGCCAGCAGCCACCCCAGTGTGGCAGGGAGCTCCTACGAGCAGTACTTC.

The genes are TRBV5-4 and TRBJ2-1; D is uncertain. The CDR3 covers 15 residues. Germline lookup yields CDR1 SGHNT and CDR2 YYREEE (reference sequence). V lost 4 bases and J 5 bases, leaving 16 bases between the germline ends. The CDR3 region is CASSENLRWDNEQFF. The CDR3 nucleotides are TGTGCCAGCAGCGAGAATCTCCGGTGGGACAATGAGCAGTTCTTC.

This clonotype has more than one count but fewer than ten. The chain joins TRBV10-3 to TRBJ2-5; D not resolved. CDR1 and CDR2 (germline): ENHRY, SYGVKD. The germline V and J ends were trimmed by 10 bases and 4 bases, with 10 bases remaining between them. The CDR3 totals 11 residues. CDR3 protein: CATQMGETQYF. In DNA form, the CDR3 reads TGTGCCACCCAAATGGGAGAGACCCAGTACTTC.